Listed here are 17 T cell receptor beta chains from one sample, sequenced in a study of T cells in Graves' hyperthyroidism and ophthalmopathy. Using RNA transcripts as the source, TCR beta CDR3 regions were amplified. The HTBI primer set drove a first-round RT-PCR of the TCR CDR3. TCRdb analysed the multiplex PCR reads with MiXCR anew, one entry per CDR3 protein. The sample consists of nearly 600,000 distinct CDR3 sequences, around 14% of them appearing once. Sequencing used blood. All receptors derive from a woman between 18 and 30 years old with Graves' ophthalmopathy.

This clonotype was seen many times. The rearrangement uses TRBV2 and TRBJ2-1; D is undetermined. V shed 6 bases and J shed 2 bases, with 8 bases lying between them. Germline V CDR1 and CDR2: SNHLY, FYNNEI. The CDR3 length is 13 residues. The CDR3 loop reads CASRGVAYNEQFF. CDR3 DNA sequence: TGTGCCAGCAGGGGCGTAGCCTACAATGAGCAGTTCTTC.

Many counts were recorded for this clonotype. The genes are TRBV2 and TRBJ2-1; possible D gene TRBD2, 5 bases. Trimming removed 6 bases from V and 1 base from J, with 16 bases in between. This CDR3 has 16 amino acids. Looked up from germline, CDR1 is SNHLY and CDR2 is FYNNEI. The CDR3 reads CASRALVRSSYNEQFF. The CDR3 DNA follows: TGTGCCAGCAGGGCACTAGTTAGGTCTTCCTACAATGAGCAGTTCTTC.

In this sample, this clonotype turned up many times. The chain has TRBV27 and TRBJ2-7, with TRBD1 matching 7 bases. V lost 0 bases, J lost 0 bases, and 5 bases stayed unmatched. The CDR3 is 16 amino acids. The V gene's germline CDR1 is MNHEY and CDR2 SMNVEV (reference sequence). The CDR3 bases are TGTGCCAGCAGTTTATCCGGACAGGCAGGCTCCTACGAGCAGTACTTC. This translates into CASSLSGQAGSYEQYF.

Only a few counts were recorded for this clonotype. This chain links TRBV12-3 or TRBV12-4 with TRBJ1-2; perhaps TRBD1 as D (6 bases). This CDR3 is built from 14 residues. With 3 bases removed from V and 4 bases from J, the gap between germline ends came to 12 bases. The CDR3 sequence: CASSFADRVYGYTF. The CDR3 region has the DNA TGTGCCAGCAGTTTTGCGGACAGAGTCTATGGCTACACCTTC.

This clonotype was picked up many times. This sequence joins TRBV11-3 and TRBJ1-4; possible D gene TRBD1, 6 bases. V was trimmed by 3 bases and J by 4 bases, leaving 9 bases between them. Germline loops: CDR1 SGHNT, CDR2 YENEEA. The CDR3 has 14 residues. The CDR3 here is CASSFRDNNEKLFF. As DNA, the CDR3 is TGTGCCAGCAGCTTCCGGGACAATAATGAAAAACTGTTTTTT.

There are a few counts of this clonotype. The J gene is TRBJ1-5, the V gene TRBV9, with a tentative D call TRBD1 (6 bases). Trimming shortened V by 6 bases and J by 1 base, and 14 bases separated the two germline ends. This CDR3 spans 15 amino acids. Per the germline V gene, CDR1 is SGDLS and CDR2 is YYNGEE. The CDR3 DNA reads TGTGCCAGCAACCCACAGGGTCTAAGCAATCAGCCCCAGCATTTT. Translating it yields CASNPQGLSNQPQHF.

In regard to this clonotype: In this CDR3 the conserved last residue, phenylalanine or tryptophan, is missing, so a read error is likely. The chain uses TRBV5-1 and TRBJ2-3; D is uncertain. The CDR3 has 11 residues. The germline V gene has CDR1 SGHRS and CDR2 YFSETQ. The V gene lost 0 bases and the J gene lost 5 bases, with 1 base spanning the gap. The CDR3 here is CASSLVDTQYY. The CDR3 DNA follows: TGCGCCAGCAGCTTGGTAGATACGCAGTATTAT.

This clonotype was detected ten times or more. The chain couples TRBV12-3 or TRBV12-4 to TRBJ2-5; D perhaps matches TRBD2 (7 bases). CDR3 length equals 14 residues. Trimming removed 5 bases from V and 4 bases from J, with 14 bases in between. The CDR3 is CASSRGGGVETQYF. The CDR3 coding sequence is TGTGCCAGCAGTAGGGGGGGGGGCGTAGAGACCCAGTACTTC.

The rearrangement joins TRBV28 to TRBJ2-7; D may correspond to TRBD1 or TRBD2 (5 bases each). V gave up 4 bases and J gave up 0 bases, with 10 bases separating them. This CDR3 region has 14 residues. CDR1 MDHEN and CDR2 SYDVKM come from the germline V gene. In nucleotides, the CDR3 is TGTGCCAGCAGTTCAGCAGGGACCTCCTACGAGCAGTACTTC. Its protein is CASSSAGTSYEQYF.

This clonotype has only a few counts. The chain links TRBV24-1 to TRBJ2-2, with TRBD1 matching over 7 bases. CDR3 length: 17 amino acids. Trimming cost V 6 bases and J 1 base; bases outside gene matches: 10. Germline loops: CDR1 KGHDR, CDR2 SFDVKD. The CDR3 DNA reads TGTGCCACCAGTTACGTCAGGCGGACAGGGAACACCGGGGAGCTGTTTTTT. The encoded protein is CATSYVRRTGNTGELFF.

Ten or more counts support this clonotype. This chain joins TRBV12-5 and TRBJ2-2; the match to TRBD1 covers 7 bases. Germline CDR1 and CDR2: LGHNT and FRNRAP. The CDR3 sequence is 16 residues long. Germline trimming cut 1 base from V and 5 bases from J; bases unmatched to any gene: 7. The CDR3 loop is CASGLAPGTATGELFF. The CDR3 DNA sequence: TGTGCTAGTGGTTTGGCTCCCGGGACAGCAACCGGGGAGCTGTTTTTT. Based on the CDR3 plus reference TRBV12-5 and TRBJ2-2, the full variable domain is DARVTQTPRHKVTEMGQEVTMRCQPILGHNTVFWYRQTMMQGLELLAYFRNRAPLDDSGMPKDRFSAEMPDATLATLKIQPSEPRDSAVYFCASGLAPGTATGELFFGEGSRLTVL.

This clonotype came up many times. V is TRBV12-3 or TRBV12-4 and J is TRBJ2-1; no clear D gene. V was cut by 1 base and J by 0 bases, with 7 bases left in between. The CDR3 totals 15 residues. The CDR3 DNA is TGTGCCAGCAGTTTAGAGGATAGCTCCTACAATGAGCAGTTCTTC. It yields the protein CASSLEDSSYNEQFF.

This rearrangement joins TRBV20-1 to TRBJ1-4; D is unresolved. The CDR3 has 12 amino acids. Trimming took 2 bases from V and 3 from J, leaving 4 bases between them. Germline CDR1 reads DFQATT; CDR2 reads SNEGSKA (reference sequence). CDR3: CSARIPNEKLFF. The CDR3 bases are TGCAGTGCTAGAATCCCTAATGAAAAACTGTTTTTT.

This clonotype was seen repeatedly, ten times or more. J is TRBJ2-2 and V is TRBV9, with D hard to call. V dropped 4 bases and J dropped 4 bases, with 5 bases sitting between them. The CDR3 loop spans 12 amino acids. Germline values: CDR1 SGDLS, CDR2 YYNGEE. This CDR3 reads CASSLFTGELFF. CDR3 DNA: TGTGCCAGCAGCCTCTTCACCGGGGAGCTGTTTTTT.

This clonotype has at least ten counts. This chain links TRBV5-1 with TRBJ1-5; D unclear. The CDR3 runs 17 residues. CDR1 and CDR2 from the germline V gene are SGHRS and YFSETQ. V was trimmed by 4 bases and J by 3 bases, leaving 20 bases between them. CDR3 protein: CASSLGTADASNQPQHF. The CDR3 DNA sequence: TGCGCCAGCAGCCTGGGTACGGCGGACGCCTCCAATCAGCCCCAGCATTTT.

Many counts were recorded for this clonotype. The genes are TRBV27 and TRBJ1-1; TRBD1 is a possible D gene (5 bases). V dropped 8 bases and J dropped 2 bases, with 12 bases sitting between them. CDR1 MNHEY and CDR2 SMNVEV come from the germline V gene (reference sequence). This CDR3 comprises 13 residues. The CDR3 DNA reads as TGTGCCAGCCAGCACGGACAAAACACTGAAGCTTTCTTT. This gives the protein CASQHGQNTEAFF.

This clonotype was picked up many times. The chain combines TRBV6-1 with TRBJ2-5; TRBD2 aligns across 11 bases. Germline V gives CDR1 MNHNS, CDR2 SASEGT. CDR3 size: 19 residues. V trimming: 0 bases; J trimming: 2 bases; junction bases outside the gene matches: 11. This CDR3 reads CASSEARVMGLAEQETQYF. The CDR3 nucleotides are TGTGCCAGCAGTGAAGCGCGAGTAATGGGACTAGCGGAACAAGAGACCCAGTACTTC.